This record concerns one TCR beta chain sequence. Its antigen is not known. A junction boundary mismatches the germline segment, possibly from a read error. The record originates from a study of vaccination effects on CD4 cells after COVID-19. Looking at the study overall: Two doses of either BNT162b2 or mRNA-1273 were given to each participant.

This CDR3 is 12 amino acids long. The germline gives CDR1 SEHNR, CDR2 FQNEAQ (reference sequence). Peptide-pool stimulation followed by sequencing identified expanded antigen-specific CD4+ clonotypes in the ViraFEST assay. An approximately ten-day culture period preceded the isolation of CD4+ T cells. People in the vaccine group had not been infected with SARS-CoV-2 before, and their nucleocapsid antibodies were negative. A half-medium replacement with IL-2 medium was carried out on days 3 and 7. TCRdb keeps only in-frame clones here, not all; method: immunoSEQ multiplex PCR. There are tens of thousands of clones in the sample; approximately 74% occur only once, and around a tenth lies in the top ten.

The chain carries TRBV7-9 and TRBJ1-2; D is unclear. This receptor was identified in a human donor who received a COVID-19 vaccine. Sequencing was performed on CD4+ T cells from PBMCs cultured with HCoV-NL63 spike peptides, taken before COVID-19 vaccination. The CDR3 DNA sequence: TGTGCCAGCAGGTTATTGGTGGGCAGGTTCATCTTC. It encodes CASRLLVGRFIF.